This T cell receptor (beta chain) was retrieved from a study of regulatory T cells in long-lasting Graves disease. Study-level information: Over-5-year antithyroid drug use with positive TSH receptor antibodies defined persistent Graves' disease in the study.

This clonotype appeared many times. Time point given: persistent/refractory GD, antithyroid drugs over 5 years with positive TRAb. PBMC RNA was the source of the TCR library. Germline V gene data show CDR1 as MNHEY and CDR2 as SMNVEV (reference sequence). The CDR3 has 14 amino acids. The V gene lost 3 bases and the J gene lost 5 bases, with 13 bases spanning the gap. Relying on iRepertoire HTBI primers and Arm-PCR of CDR3 regions, the team built TCR beta libraries. TCRdb called the multiplex PCR reads again in MiXCR, with one record for every CDR3 protein. The sample records approximately 470,000 distinct CDR3 sequences, less than 25% being singletons.

The receptor's source is a female donor with Graves disease. This rearrangement joins TRBV27 to TRBJ1-1, with D tentatively TRBD1 (6 bases). Sample: peripheral blood mononuclear cells (PBMCs), taken when the disease was refractory, from a patient treated with antithyroid drugs. The CDR3 DNA sequence: TGTGCCAGCAGTTTGGTAAGGGGGGCTACTGAAGCTTTCTTT. This sequence encodes CASSLVRGATEAFF.